This T cell receptor beta chain was recovered during a study of blood T cell repertoires in COVID-19. The wider study: The origin of the acute and convalescent COVID-19 samples was the United States, Italy and Spain. In each case, the material was cDNA or gDNA derived from T cells, B-cell-depleted T cells, or PBMCs.

About this clone: The same CDR3 can be traced to other DNA sequences in this sample.

From germline, CDR1 is LNHDA and CDR2 SQIVND (reference sequence). Trimming cost V 6 bases and J 2 bases, with 19 bases left between them. This CDR3 comprises 16 residues. Original analysis: Amplifying reference gene primers gave estimates of nucleated cell counts. Clones were read by immunoSEQ multiplex PCR, and TCRdb kept only the in-frame ones, dropping some. From that table come the V and J calls and clone size; the DNA was used to work out D and trimming. The table lists some 62,000 clones, roughly four fifths of them singletons. This chain links TRBV19 with TRBJ2-5, with D possibly matching TRBD2 (7 bases). This sequence was found in a human donor in a cohort sampled during active COVID-19. The specimen sequenced was peripheral blood. Written as DNA, the CDR3 is TGTGCCAGTAGAATGGGGGTGGGGGGGGCACAAGAGACCCAGTACTTC. It encodes CASRMGVGGAQETQYF.